The 11 T cell receptor beta chains below come from one sample, sequenced in a study of Ad26.COV2.S vaccination and SARS-CoV-2 variants. Repertoires were generated with immunoSEQ multiplex PCR, while TCRdb's copy carries only in-frame clones and drops some. The sample records just over 350,000 clones, around 92% being singletons. The sample consisted of peripheral blood, taken after recovery from COVID-19. These receptors all stem from a human donor who had recovered from COVID-19.

CDR3 in amino acids: CASSLVRGLYEQYF. Here the CDR3 DNA reads TGTGCCAGCAGCTTAGTCCGGGGGCTCTACGAGCAGTACTTC. This chain joins TRBV11-2 and TRBJ2-7, with D perhaps assigned TRBD1 or TRBD2 (6 bases each). In germline, CDR1 is SGHAT, CDR2 FQNNGV. Trimming stripped 1 base from V and 3 bases from J, with 10 bases between. The CDR3 is made up of 14 amino acids.

The rearrangement uses TRBV2 and TRBJ2-3; unclear D gene. This CDR3 spans 15 amino acids. Trimming left V 7 bases short and J 1 base short, with 15 bases between. Germline values: CDR1 SNHLY, CDR2 FYNNEI. The CDR3 spells CASMWNPLGTDTQYF. CDR3 coding DNA: TGTGCCAGCATGTGGAACCCGCTGGGCACAGATACGCAGTATTTT.

The CDR3 DNA follows: TGCGCCAGCAGCACCCTAGCGGGGGTACGCCAAGAGACCCAGTACTTC. Its protein product is CASSTLAGVRQETQYF. This sequence joins TRBV5-1 and TRBJ2-5, with 10 bases fitting TRBD2. Germline CDR1 reads SGHRS; CDR2 reads YFSETQ. The CDR3 runs 16 residues. V lost 4 bases to trimming and J lost 1 base; unmatched junction nucleotides: 7.

This chain links TRBV3-1 (or the pseudogene TRBV3-2) with TRBJ1-3; perhaps TRBD1 as D (6 bases). Trimming pared 3 bases from V and 8 bases from J, leaving 14 bases between. The CDR3 totals 14 residues. Germline assignment: CDR1 LGHDT and CDR2 YNNKEL (reference sequence). As DNA, the CDR3 is TGTGCCAGCAGCCAGAGGAAACAGGGAGACACCATATATTTT. Protein product: CASSQRKQGDTIYF.

For this clone: The sample holds other DNA sequences that translate to the same CDR3. J is TRBJ1-2 and V is TRBV19, with a tentative D call TRBD1 (6 bases). In germline, CDR1 is LNHDA, CDR2 SQIVND (reference sequence). This CDR3 is 16 amino acids long. Trimming cost V 5 bases and J 2 bases, with 18 bases left between them. CDR3 region: CASSDPDRGRNYGYTF. CDR3 bases: TGTGCCAGTAGTGACCCGGACAGAGGGCGCAACTATGGCTACACCTTC.

The chain links TRBV4-1 to TRBJ2-2; D perhaps matches TRBD1 (6 bases). The germline CDR1 and CDR2 sequences are MGHRA and YSYEKL. The V end lost 4 bases, the J end lost 2 bases, and 14 bases lay between the germline ends. CDR3 length equals 16 residues. CDR3 sequence: CASSLRQVENTGELFF. CDR3 coding DNA: TGCGCCAGCAGCCTCCGACAGGTAGAAAACACCGGGGAGCTGTTTTTT.

The chain couples TRBV2 to TRBJ1-3; D might be TRBD1 (5 bases). This CDR3 region has 15 residues. V gave up 7 bases and J gave up 4 bases, with 17 bases separating them. Germline-derived CDR1 and CDR2 are SNHLY and FYNNEI. The CDR3 sequence is CASIRSGTEGNTIYF. In DNA, the CDR3 is TGTGCCAGCATTCGGTCTGGGACGGAAGGAAACACCATATATTTT.

The CDR3 bases are TGTGCCAGCAGCCGGGGATGGGGGTCGAGCACAGATACGCAGTATTTT. Residues: CASSRGWGSSTDTQYF. The chain is built from TRBV3-1 (or the pseudogene TRBV3-2) and TRBJ2-3, with D perhaps matching TRBD1 or TRBD2 (5 bases each). Trimming removed 4 bases from V and 0 bases from J, with 14 bases in between. The CDR3 is 16 residues long. CDR1 is LGHDT, CDR2 YNNKEL, per germline (reference sequence).

The V gene is TRBV5-4, the J gene TRBJ2-3; possibly TRBD2 for D (5 bases). This CDR3 comprises 16 residues. The germline CDR1 and CDR2 sequences are SGHNT and YYREEE (reference sequence). Trimming took 4 bases from V and 0 from J, leaving 15 bases between them. CDR3 region: CASSPTPGSSTDTQYF. The CDR3 DNA reads TGTGCCAGCAGCCCGACCCCGGGGAGTAGCACAGATACGCAGTATTTT.

V usage is TRBV4-1 and J usage is TRBJ1-1, with no clear D. The CDR3 consists of 18 residues. Germline lookup yields CDR1 MGHRA and CDR2 YSYEKL. With 0 bases removed from V and 1 base from J, the gap between germline ends came to 18 bases. Here the CDR3 DNA reads TGCGCCAGCAGCCAAGATAGACCCATATTACGAACGAACACTGAAGCTTTCTTT. Protein: CASSQDRPILRTNTEAFF.

The chain uses TRBV7-2 and TRBJ1-2; D not resolved. The CDR3 contains 13 residues. The V end was cut by 8 bases, the J end by 8 bases, with 18 bases between. Germline V gene lookup returns CDR1 SGHTA and CDR2 FQGNSA. In DNA form, the CDR3 reads TGTGCCAGCCAGCAGGAAAAAGGATTAGGCTACACCTTC. Amino acids: CASQQEKGLGYTF.